This TCR beta chain appears in the sequencing data of a study of T cells in localized non-small cell lung cancer. Points from the study as a whole: Longer overall survival associated with higher blood T cell density; shorter survival with higher adjacent-lung clonality. In uninvolved adjacent lung, T cell clonality reached its highest value, exceeding tumor.

The CDR3 sequence is 14 residues long. J gave up 7 bases and V 6 bases, and 7 bases lay outside the gene matches. CDR1 and CDR2 (germline): LGHNA, YSLEER. Libraries were prepared by immunoSEQ multiplex PCR; TCRdb keeps only in-frame clonotypes and omits some of them. Of tens of thousands of clones in the sample, about 91% were seen once. Concerning this clone itself: As yet, its antigen is unknown.

The starting material was peripheral blood, obtained before any cancer treatment. The receptor was isolated from a man aged 40-75 years with stage I squamous cell lung carcinoma. The chain is built from TRBV4-3 and TRBJ2-2; 8 bases line up with TRBD2. CDR3 nucleotide sequence: TGCGCCAGCAGGACTTGGACTAGCCACGGGGAGCTGTTTTTT. Translating gives CASRTWTSHGELFF.